This T cell receptor (beta chain) was identified in a study of beta chain features in type 1 diabetes. CDR1 SGHNT and CDR2 YENEEA come from the germline V gene. V was pared by 0 bases and J by 0 bases, with 18 bases between. This CDR3 contains 20 residues. Only a few counts were recorded for this clone. Antigen unknown. Reverse transcription of all isolated RNA meant that expressed TCRB transcripts were sequenced. TCRdb's copy holds only in-frame clones and misses some; the assay was immunoSEQ multiplex PCR. Of hundreds of thousands of clones listed, roughly 13% are singletons. The study's findings and limits: Within each of all four CD4+ subsets, Type 1 diabetes patients had TCRB CDR3s that were moderately but significantly shorter.

Material: naive CD4+ T cells from blood. The clonotype comes from a man between 18 and 29 years old with type 1 diabetes. This chain uses TRBV11-3 with TRBJ2-6; D is unresolved. This chain's CDR3 is CASSLELPWTFGSGANVLTF. The DNA of the CDR3 is TGTGCCAGCAGCTTAGAATTGCCCTGGACGTTCGGCTCTGGGGCCAACGTCCTGACTTTC.